The entry below describes one T cell receptor (beta chain). In the authors' workflow: Amplification from reference gene primers served as the basis for estimated nucleated cell counts. Measured with immunoSEQ multiplex PCR; TCRdb has only the in-frame clones, and not every one. That table is the source of V, J and clone size, and D and trimming were worked out from the DNA. This sample has around 220,000 clones, with about 86% found just once. The CDR3 loop spans 14 amino acids. The germline gives CDR1 LNHDA, CDR2 SQIVND (reference sequence). The trim removed 5 bases at V and 3 bases at J, leaving 4 bases unmatched. The entry originates in a study of blood T cell repertoires in COVID-19. At the level of the study: The samples span acute and convalescent COVID-19 from the United States, Italy and Spain. PBMCs, B-cell-depleted T cells, or T cells were the source of the cDNA or gDNA that made up the material.

The receptor was isolated from a young man with active or convalescent COVID-19. V usage is TRBV19 and J usage is TRBJ2-3; 8 nucleotides match TRBD1. The sequenced material came from peripheral blood. This CDR3 is CASSPDRGTDTQYF. The CDR3 nucleotides are TGTGCCAGTAGTCCCGACAGGGGAACAGATACGCAGTATTTT.